This TCR beta chain was captured in a study of Tregs in tolerant kidney transplant recipients (dated by TCRdb to between 2018 and 2021). A note on the overall study: Transplants used related donors with nonmyeloablative bone marrow transplantation; mixed chimerism was transient in the human trials. Before combined kidney and bone marrow transplantation, this study identified donor-specific regulatory T cells using TCRbeta sequencing and then followed those same cells after transplant. Paper-wide results and their limitations: Biological reproducibility was not examined directly, but technical replication error appeared to be minimal. Expanding Tregs with activated donor B cells appeared to identify the most biologically relevant and donor-specific TCRbeta repertoire. Donor-specific Treg expansion exceeded global Treg expansion in tolerant patients, suggesting antigen-driven rather than nonspecific expansion. Because the PCR primers were changed over time for some patients, nucleotide-level comparison could not be performed across the samples from those patients. The study was limited by small patient numbers, and the findings need validation in larger populations and under other immunosuppression protocols.

Based on the germline V gene, the CDR1 and CDR2 sequences are MNHNS and SASEGT. V loses 7 bases of germline sequence and J loses 7 bases, and the interval between the two ends is 10 bases. From the cysteine through the phenylalanine, the CDR3 covers 12 amino acids. Here the CDR3 DNA is all that survives: 36 bases in frame from base 1. About this clone: It has no known antigen specificity. It has no much larger one-base neighbor in the sample; base qualities were not kept.

The time point label of this sample denotes: blood sample drawn before combined kidney and bone marrow transplant. Thawed PBMCs were FACS-sorted into unstimulated Tregs (CD4+CD25+CD127-), CD4+ non-Tregs (CD4+CD25-), CD4 cells and CD8 cells. Prior to Treg sorting, thawed PBMCs were rested overnight with 200 IU/ml IL-2 at 37 degrees C. Several combined kidney and bone marrow transplant recipients from the ITN036ST trial were included as patients, and samples were available only from these trial subjects. Healthy control blood was processed to PBMCs by Ficoll density gradient and cryopreserved, and patient PBMCs were collected before and after transplant. For TCRbeta CDR3 sequencing, genomic DNA from the sorted cells was extracted using the QIAGEN DNeasy Blood and Tissue Kit. High-throughput TCRbeta CDR3 sequencing was carried out commercially through immunoSEQ, with PCR amplification with bias correction and internal controls included. The study's own analysis went as follows. Unique productive TCRbeta sequences were defined by CDR3 nucleotide sequence when primers matched and otherwise by CDR3 amino acid sequence together with Vbeta and Jbeta genes. To correct sorting error, sequences shared between sorted populations at a frequency ratio of 2:1 or less were removed; the rest were assigned to the higher population. A sequence counted as donor-reactive if, in CFSE-low cells, the sequence had a frequency of at least 0.01% and was expanded at least 5-fold compared with unstimulated cells. Jensen-Shannon divergence, calculated on the top 100 TCRbeta sequences ranked by frequency, was used to quantify repertoire divergence. When a sample had multiple sequencing runs, each run was corrected for sorting error separately and the runs were then pooled. Held by TCRdb, this immuneACCESS table contains in-frame sequences only and omits some clones. Under half of the omission traces to an unresolved V gene where checked; the cause of the rest is unknown. The V and J calls and clone size are taken from that table; D and trimming were inferred from the DNA. The sample table lists some 55,000 clones, approximately 83% of them with a count of one. The ten largest clones capture approximately 2.3% of the sample.

This clonotype was sampled from a human donor who received a combined kidney and bone marrow transplant. In this chain, TRBV6-1 is recombined with TRBJ2-2, with the D gene not clear enough to name. The input for sequencing was Tregs from blood, taken before the transplant. The DNA is TGTGCCAGCAACCCGACACGCGGGGAGCTGTTTTTT. This sequence encodes CASNPTRGELFF.